This T cell receptor beta chain originates from a study of T cell responses to AZD1222 COVID-19 vaccine. The V end was cut by 2 bases, the J end by 8 bases, with 12 bases between. Germline values: CDR1 MNHEY, CDR2 SMNVEV (reference sequence). The CDR3 runs 13 residues. The assay was immunoSEQ multiplex PCR, and TCRdb's table has in-frame clones only and misses some. The profile shows about 150,000 clones, 65% to 90% of them singletons. The clonotype originates from an adult who received the MenACWY meningococcal vaccine as a control. V and J are TRBV27 and TRBJ1-2; D is ambiguous. This specimen consisted of peripheral blood, obtained 28 days after the second dose of the MenACWY control vaccine. The CDR3 sequence is CASSLRTGSGYTF. CDR3 in DNA: TGTGCCAGCAGTTTAAGAACTGGGAGCGGCTACACCTTC.